This note documents a single TCR beta chain sequence. This CDR3 is 15 amino acids long. The junction had 5 bases not matched to a gene; V was cut back by 5 bases and J by 2 bases. Germline V gene data show CDR1 as SEHNR and CDR2 as FQNEAQ (reference sequence). The sample comes from a study of shared clonotypes between healthy human individuals. Profiling relied on immunoSEQ multiplex PCR, and the TCRdb table lists in-frame clones only, not all of them. The table has about 1 million clones, 60% to 80% seen once. Recent acute infections and vaccinations were absent in the healthy HIV-negative adult donors. The investigators split CD4+ cells into a CD45RA+ naive subset and a CD45RA-negative memory subset.

The sequence derives from a man between 18 and 35 years old in good health. The chain recombines TRBV7-9 with TRBJ2-7; 11 positions match TRBD2. Sequencing was done on a sample of memory CD4+ T cells sorted from blood. Subset of the sample: CD45RA-negative fraction. CDR3 coding DNA: TGTGCCAGCAGCCCTAGCGGGGGGCATGCCTACGAGCAGTACTTC. Translated: CASSPSGGHAYEQYF.